A selection of T cell receptor beta chains follows, all from one sample in a study of patients with pleural tuberculosis. Each CDR3 protein gets one entry after TCRdb re-called the reads with MiXCR. The sample yields around 50,000 distinct CDR3 sequences, about 7.3% seen once. These receptors were collected from a human donor with pleural tuberculosis. Both conserved end residues are part of each CDR3. The D gene is left open where the match is weak. Not every row has a clone size; where given, it reads once, few, many or a size class.

V gene,D gene,J gene,clone size,CDR3 protein,CDR3 DNA
TRBV5-1,-,TRBJ2-3,many,CASSVDSTDTQYF,TGCGCCAGCAGCGTGGACAGCACAGATACGCAGTATTTT
TRBV28,TRBD1,TRBJ1-5,many,CASSLQGGTQPQHF,TGTGCCAGCAGTTTACAGGGGGGAACTCAGCCCCAGCATTTT
TRBV4-2,-,TRBJ1-1,many,CASSQYPGAIEAFF,TGTGCCAGCAGCCAATACCCAGGGGCTATTGAAGCTTTCTTT
TRBV28,-,TRBJ2-3,few,CASSLKAGRTSTDTQYF,TGTGCCAGCAGTTTGAAGGCTGGGCGGACTAGCACAGATACGCAGTATTTT
TRBV29-1,-,TRBJ1-1,-,CGVVSSGANTEAFF,TGCGGCGTTGTATCGTCAGGGGCGAACACTGAAGCTTTCTTT
TRBV11-1,-,TRBJ1-1,many,CASSLGPVGTEAFF,TGTGCCAGCAGCTTAGGGCCGGTGGGTACTGAAGCTTTCTTT
TRBV6-1,TRBD1,TRBJ2-7,many,CASSGPGQGNYEQYF,TGTGCCAGCAGTGGGCCGGGACAGGGGAACTACGAGCAGTACTTC
TRBV11-1,-,TRBJ2-5,many,CASSWVGQETQYF,TGTGCCAGCAGCTGGGTAGGGCAAGAGACCCAGTACTTC
TRBV6-2/TRBV6-3,TRBD2,TRBJ2-1,many,CASSFSGGYNEQFF,TGTGCCAGCAGTTTTAGCGGGGGCTACAATGAGCAGTTCTTC
TRBV5-4,-,TRBJ2-5,many,CASSLSRGLETQYF,TGTGCCAGCAGCTTGTCTAGGGGACTGGAGACCCAGTACTTC
TRBV10-3,-,TRBJ1-1,-,CAISVGVNTEAFF,TGTGCCATCAGTGTTGGGGTGAACACTGAAGCTTTCTTT
TRBV11-2,-,TRBJ1-4,many,CASSFSPNEKLFF,TGTGCCAGCAGCTTTAGCCCGAATGAAAAACTGTTTTTT
TRBV29-1,TRBD1,TRBJ1-2,-,CSVGTGMGYGYTF,TGCAGCGTCGGGACAGGGATGGGCTATGGCTACACCTTC
TRBV5-6,-,TRBJ1-3,few,CASSPDQRGDTIYF,TGTGCCAGCAGCCCAGACCAAAGGGGAGACACCATATATTTT
TRBV7-3,TRBD1,TRBJ2-5,few,CASSLTGQLQETQYF,TGTGCCAGCAGCTTAACGGGACAGCTCCAAGAGACCCAGTACTTC
TRBV20-1,TRBD2,TRBJ2-1,few,CSARRLAGEAYNEQFF,TGCAGTGCTAGACGCCTAGCGGGCGAGGCGTACAATGAGCAGTTCTTC